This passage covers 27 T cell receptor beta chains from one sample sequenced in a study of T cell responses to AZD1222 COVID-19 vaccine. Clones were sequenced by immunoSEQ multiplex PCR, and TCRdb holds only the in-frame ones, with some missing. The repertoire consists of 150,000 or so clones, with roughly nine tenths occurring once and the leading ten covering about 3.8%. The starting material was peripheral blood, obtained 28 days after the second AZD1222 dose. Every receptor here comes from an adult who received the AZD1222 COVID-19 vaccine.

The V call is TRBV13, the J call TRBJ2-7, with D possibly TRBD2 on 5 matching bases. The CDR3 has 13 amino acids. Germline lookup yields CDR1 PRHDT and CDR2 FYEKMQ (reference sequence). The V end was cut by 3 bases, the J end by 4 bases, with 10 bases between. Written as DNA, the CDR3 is TGTGCCAGCAGCTTTGAGGGTGGATACGAGCAGTACTTC. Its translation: CASSFEGGYEQYF.

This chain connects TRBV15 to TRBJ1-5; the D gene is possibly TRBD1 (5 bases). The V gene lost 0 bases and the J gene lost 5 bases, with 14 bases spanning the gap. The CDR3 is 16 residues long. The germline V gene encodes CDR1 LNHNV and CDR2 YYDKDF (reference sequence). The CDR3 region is CATSRDYIVGDQPQHF. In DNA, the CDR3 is TGTGCCACCAGCAGAGATTATATCGTAGGGGATCAGCCCCAGCATTTT.

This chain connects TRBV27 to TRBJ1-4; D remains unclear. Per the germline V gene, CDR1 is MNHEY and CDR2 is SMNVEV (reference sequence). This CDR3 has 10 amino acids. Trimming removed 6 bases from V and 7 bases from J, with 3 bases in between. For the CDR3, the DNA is TGTGCCAGCAGGAGTGAAAAACTGTTTTTT. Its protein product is CASRSEKLFF.

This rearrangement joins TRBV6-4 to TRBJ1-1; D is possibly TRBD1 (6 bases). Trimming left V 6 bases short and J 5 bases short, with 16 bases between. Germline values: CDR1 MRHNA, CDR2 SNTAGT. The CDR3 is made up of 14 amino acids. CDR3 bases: TGTGCCAGCAGGGGGGCGCCGGGAAAAACTGAAGCTTTCTTT. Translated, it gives CASRGAPGKTEAFF.

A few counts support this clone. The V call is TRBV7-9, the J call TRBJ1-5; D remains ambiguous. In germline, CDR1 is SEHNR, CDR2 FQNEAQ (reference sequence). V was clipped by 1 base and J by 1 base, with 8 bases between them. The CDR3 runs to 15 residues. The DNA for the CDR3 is TGTGCCAGCAGCTTAGGAGTAACCAGCAATCAGCCCCAGCATTTT. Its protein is CASSLGVTSNQPQHF.

In nucleotides, the CDR3 is TGCGCCAGCAGCTTGGATGGCAGGGTGGATCAGCCCCAGCATTTT. Its protein is CASSLDGRVDQPQHF. This chain joins TRBV5-1 and TRBJ1-5, with D perhaps matching TRBD1 (5 bases). The CDR3 spans 15 residues. V dropped 0 bases and J dropped 5 bases, with 12 bases sitting between them. CDR1 is SGHRS and CDR2 is YFSETQ in the germline V gene.

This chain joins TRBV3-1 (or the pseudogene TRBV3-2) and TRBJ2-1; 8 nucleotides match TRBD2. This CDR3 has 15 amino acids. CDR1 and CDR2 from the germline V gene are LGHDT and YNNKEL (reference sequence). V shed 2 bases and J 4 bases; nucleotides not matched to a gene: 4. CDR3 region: CASSQITSGYNEQFF. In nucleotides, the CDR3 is TGTGCCAGCAGCCAAATCACTAGCGGTTACAATGAGCAGTTCTTC.

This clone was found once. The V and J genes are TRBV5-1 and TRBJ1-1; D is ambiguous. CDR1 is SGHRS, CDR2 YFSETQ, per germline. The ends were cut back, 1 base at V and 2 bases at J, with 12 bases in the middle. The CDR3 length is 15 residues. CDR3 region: CASSLLGSSNTEAFF. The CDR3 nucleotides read TGCGCCAGCAGCTTGCTAGGCAGCTCCAACACTGAAGCTTTCTTT.

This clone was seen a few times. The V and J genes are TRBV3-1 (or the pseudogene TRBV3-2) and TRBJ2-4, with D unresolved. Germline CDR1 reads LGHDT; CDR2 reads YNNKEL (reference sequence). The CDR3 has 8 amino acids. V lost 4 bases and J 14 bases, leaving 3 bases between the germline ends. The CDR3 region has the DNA TGTGCCAGCAGCCCTGAGTACTTC. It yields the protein CASSPEYF.

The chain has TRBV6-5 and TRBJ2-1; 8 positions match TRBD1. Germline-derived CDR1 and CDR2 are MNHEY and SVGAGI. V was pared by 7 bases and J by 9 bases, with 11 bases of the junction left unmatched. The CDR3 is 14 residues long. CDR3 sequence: CASILDRVVLEQFF. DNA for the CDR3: TGTGCCAGCATACTGGACAGGGTGGTCCTTGAGCAGTTCTTC.

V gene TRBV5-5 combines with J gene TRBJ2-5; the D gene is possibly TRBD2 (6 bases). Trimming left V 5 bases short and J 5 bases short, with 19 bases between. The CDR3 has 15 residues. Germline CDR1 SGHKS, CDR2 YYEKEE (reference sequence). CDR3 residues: CASRQMQGGGETQYF. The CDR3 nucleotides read TGTGCCAGCAGACAAATGCAGGGAGGCGGGGAGACCCAGTACTTC.

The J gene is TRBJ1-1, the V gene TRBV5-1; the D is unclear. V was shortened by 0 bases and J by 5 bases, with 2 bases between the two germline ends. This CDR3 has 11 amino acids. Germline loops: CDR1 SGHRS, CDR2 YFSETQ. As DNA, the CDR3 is TGCGCCAGCAGCTTGGGAACTGAAGCTTTCTTT. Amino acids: CASSLGTEAFF.

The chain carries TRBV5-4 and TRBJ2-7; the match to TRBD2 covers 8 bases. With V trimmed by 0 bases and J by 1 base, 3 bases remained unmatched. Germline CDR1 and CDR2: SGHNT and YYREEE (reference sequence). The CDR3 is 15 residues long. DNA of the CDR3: TGTGCCAGCAGCTTGGGGGTAGCGGGGTCCTACGAGCAGTACTTC. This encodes CASSLGVAGSYEQYF.

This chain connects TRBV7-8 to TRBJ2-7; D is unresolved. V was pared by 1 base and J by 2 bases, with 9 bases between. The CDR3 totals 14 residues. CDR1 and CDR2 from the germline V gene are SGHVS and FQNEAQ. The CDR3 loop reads CASSLGPTAYEQYF. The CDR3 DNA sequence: TGTGCCAGCAGCTTAGGGCCCACCGCCTACGAGCAGTACTTC.

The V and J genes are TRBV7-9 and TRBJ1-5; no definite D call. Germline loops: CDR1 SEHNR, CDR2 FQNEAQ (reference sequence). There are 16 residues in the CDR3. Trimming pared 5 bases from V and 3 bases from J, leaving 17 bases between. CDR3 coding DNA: TGTGCCAGCAGCGCGGACCGGACGGGTAACAATCAGCCCCAGCATTTT. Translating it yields CASSADRTGNNQPQHF.

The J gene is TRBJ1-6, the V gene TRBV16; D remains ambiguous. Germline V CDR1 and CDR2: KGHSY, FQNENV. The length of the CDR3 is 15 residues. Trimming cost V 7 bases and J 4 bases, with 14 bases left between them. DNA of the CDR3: TGTGCCAGCACCAGGACGGACCTTTATAATTCACCCCTCCACTTT. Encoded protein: CASTRTDLYNSPLHF. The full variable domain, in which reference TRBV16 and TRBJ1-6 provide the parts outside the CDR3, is GEEVAQTPKHLVRGEGQKAKLYCAPIKGHSYVFWYQQVLKNEFKFLISFQNENVFDETGMPKERFSAKCLPNSPCSLEIQATKLEDSAVYFCASTRTDLYNSPLHFGNGTRLTVT.

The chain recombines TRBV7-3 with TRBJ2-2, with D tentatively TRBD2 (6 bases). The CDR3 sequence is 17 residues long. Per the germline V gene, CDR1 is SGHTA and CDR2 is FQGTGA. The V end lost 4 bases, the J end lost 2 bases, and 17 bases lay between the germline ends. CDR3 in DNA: TGTGCCAGCAGCTACCGCGGGACCAATCTTAACACCGGGGAGCTGTTTTTT. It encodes CASSYRGTNLNTGELFF.

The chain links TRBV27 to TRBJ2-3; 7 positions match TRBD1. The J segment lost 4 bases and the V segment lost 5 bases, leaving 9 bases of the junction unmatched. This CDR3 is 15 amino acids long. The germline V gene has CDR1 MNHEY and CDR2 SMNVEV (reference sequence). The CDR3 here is CASSPRGRGSDTQYF. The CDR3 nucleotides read TGTGCCAGCAGTCCTAGGGGGCGCGGATCAGATACGCAGTATTTT.

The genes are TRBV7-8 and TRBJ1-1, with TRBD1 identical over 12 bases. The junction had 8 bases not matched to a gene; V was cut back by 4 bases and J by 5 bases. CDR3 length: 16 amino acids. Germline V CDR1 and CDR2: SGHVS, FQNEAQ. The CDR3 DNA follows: TGTGCCAGCAGCTCAGCTGGGACAGGGGGCCTTACTGAAGCTTTCTTT. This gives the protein CASSSAGTGGLTEAFF.

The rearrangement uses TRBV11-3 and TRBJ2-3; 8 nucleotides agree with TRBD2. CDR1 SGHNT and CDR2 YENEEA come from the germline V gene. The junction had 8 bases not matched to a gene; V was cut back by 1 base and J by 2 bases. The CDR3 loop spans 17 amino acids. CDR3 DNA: TGTGCCAGCAGCTTAGCCGCGGGGCGGGGGGACACAGATACGCAGTATTTT. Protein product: CASSLAAGRGDTDTQYF.

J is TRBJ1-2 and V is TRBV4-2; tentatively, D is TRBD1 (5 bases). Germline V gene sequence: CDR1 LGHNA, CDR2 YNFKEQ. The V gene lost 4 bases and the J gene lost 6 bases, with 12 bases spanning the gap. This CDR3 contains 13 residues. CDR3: CASSPGLRDGYTF. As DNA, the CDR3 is TGTGCCAGCAGCCCGGGACTCCGCGATGGCTACACCTTC.

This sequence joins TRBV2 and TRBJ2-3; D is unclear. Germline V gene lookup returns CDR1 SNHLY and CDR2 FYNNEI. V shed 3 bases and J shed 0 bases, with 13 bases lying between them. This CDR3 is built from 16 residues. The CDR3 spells CASSDSGLDSTDTQYF. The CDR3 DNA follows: TGTGCCAGCAGTGATAGTGGGCTAGACAGCACAGATACGCAGTATTTT.

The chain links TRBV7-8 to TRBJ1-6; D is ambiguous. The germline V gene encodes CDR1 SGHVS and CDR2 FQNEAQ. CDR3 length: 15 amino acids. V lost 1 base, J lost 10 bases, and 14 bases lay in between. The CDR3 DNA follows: TGTGCCAGCAGCTTAGGCGGGCAGACTCTCTCACCCCTCCACTTT. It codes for CASSLGGQTLSPLHF. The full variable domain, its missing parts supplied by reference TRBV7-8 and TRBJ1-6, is GAGVSQSPRYKVAKRGQDVALRCDPISGHVSLFWYQQALGQGPEFLTYFQNEAQLDKSGLPSDRFFAERPEGSVSTLKIQRTQQEDSAVYLCASSLGGQTLSPLHFGNGTRLTVT.

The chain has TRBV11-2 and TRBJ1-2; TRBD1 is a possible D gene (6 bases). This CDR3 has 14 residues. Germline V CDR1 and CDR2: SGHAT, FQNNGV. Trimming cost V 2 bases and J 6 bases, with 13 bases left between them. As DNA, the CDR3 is TGTGCCAGCAGCTTAACAGGGATCACGGATGGCTACACCTTC. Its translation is CASSLTGITDGYTF.

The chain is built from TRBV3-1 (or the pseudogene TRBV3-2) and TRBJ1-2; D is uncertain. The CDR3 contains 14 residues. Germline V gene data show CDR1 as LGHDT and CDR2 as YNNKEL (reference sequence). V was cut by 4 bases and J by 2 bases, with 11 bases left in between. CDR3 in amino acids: CASSRSTSNYGYTF. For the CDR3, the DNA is TGTGCCAGCAGCCGGAGCACAAGCAACTATGGCTACACCTTC.

The CDR3 DNA is TGTGCCAGTAGTGAGCATAGCGGGAGGATGAACAATGAGCAGTTCTTC. This encodes CASSEHSGRMNNEQFF. The V call is TRBV19, the J call TRBJ2-1, with 10 nucleotides matching TRBD2. J lost 5 bases, V lost 5 bases, and 9 bases had no gene match. This CDR3 has 16 amino acids. The germline V gene encodes CDR1 LNHDA and CDR2 SQIVND (reference sequence).

The CDR3 sequence: CAWSEGGDGEQFF. In nucleotides, the CDR3 is TGTGCCTGGAGTGAGGGTGGGGACGGTGAGCAGTTCTTC. The chain has TRBV30 and TRBJ2-1, with D perhaps being TRBD1 or TRBD2 (5 bases each). The V end was cut by 1 base, the J end by 9 bases, with 13 bases between. CDR3 length: 13 amino acids. In germline, CDR1 is GTSNPN, CDR2 SVGIG (reference sequence). Supplemented by reference TRBV30 and TRBJ2-1, the full variable domain reads SQTIHQWPATLVQPVGSPLSLECTVEGTSNPNLYWYRQAAGRGLQLLFYSVGIGQISSEVPQNLSASRPQDRQFILSSKKLLLSDSGFYLCAWSEGGDGEQFFGPGTRLTVL.